These 5 T cell receptor beta chains originate from one sample sequenced in a study of beta chain features in type 1 diabetes. cDNA synthesis used the whole RNA isolate, giving expressed TCRB sequences. Sequenced by immunoSEQ multiplex PCR; TCRdb stores in-frame clones only, minus some. The data hold 350,000 to 450,000 clones, with around 13% observed a single time. Sequencing used naive CD4+ T cells from blood. Receptor source: a man aged 25-45 years in good health.

The chain uses TRBV18 and TRBJ1-2, with 11 nucleotides matching TRBD1. The junction had 2 bases not matched to a gene; V was cut back by 2 bases and J by 3 bases. Germline assignment: CDR1 KGHSH and CDR2 LQKENI. The CDR3 covers 15 residues. The CDR3 protein is CASSPGTGGHYGYTF. CDR3 in DNA: TGTGCCAGCTCACCAGGGACAGGGGGACACTATGGCTACACCTTC.

This chain links TRBV30 with TRBJ1-1, with 11 bases matching TRBD1. Germline V CDR1 and CDR2: GTSNPN, SVGIG (reference sequence). J gave up 0 bases and V 0 bases, and 9 bases lay outside the gene matches. CDR3 length: 18 amino acids. CDR3 sequence (DNA): TGTGCCTGGAGTGTCCCGGGACAGGGGGTACTATTGAACACTGAAGCTTTCTTT. Its translation is CAWSVPGQGVLLNTEAFF. The variable domain in full, with the rest retrieved from reference TRBV30 and TRBJ1-1, is SQTIHQWPATLVQPVGSPLSLECTVEGTSNPNLYWYRQAAGRGLQLLFYSVGIGQISSEVPQNLSASRPQDRQFILSSKKLLLSDSGFYLCAWSVPGQGVLLNTEAFFGQGTRLTVV.

The V and J genes are TRBV19 and TRBJ2-5; TRBD1 matches 7 bases. With 2 bases clipped from V and 1 base from J, the junction kept 1 base outside the gene matches. The CDR3 consists of 14 residues. Germline loops: CDR1 LNHDA, CDR2 SQIVND (reference sequence). CDR3 bases: TGTGCCAGTAGTATATACAGGGGCCAAGAGACCCAGTACTTC. Its translation is CASSIYRGQETQYF.

This clone was found many times. This rearrangement joins TRBV29-1 to TRBJ2-1, with 7 bases lining up with TRBD2. CDR1 is SQVTM, CDR2 ANQGSEA, per germline. V lost 3 bases, J lost 7 bases, and 12 bases stayed unmatched. The CDR3 runs to 15 residues. The CDR3 nucleotides read TGCAGCGTTGACCCTCTGGAGGGAGCGGGGAATGAGCAGTTCTTC. Amino acid sequence: CSVDPLEGAGNEQFF.

The sample holds a few counts of this clone. The chain couples TRBV4-1 to TRBJ1-5; possibly TRBD1 for D (6 bases). CDR3 size: 15 residues. CDR1 and CDR2 (germline): MGHRA, YSYEKL. V was trimmed by 0 bases and J by 7 bases, leaving 13 bases between them. The CDR3 nucleotides read TGCGCCAGCAGCCAAGATGTGGGGGCCAGGCAGCCCCAGCATTTT. Its protein is CASSQDVGARQPQHF.